Listed here are 15 T cell receptor beta chains from one sample, sequenced in a study of T cells in Graves' hyperthyroidism and ophthalmopathy. RNA transcripts provided the source from which TCR beta CDR3 regions were amplified. Initially, a first-round RT-PCR of the TCR CDR3 employed the HTBI primer set. Each CDR3 protein gets one entry after TCRdb re-called the multiplex PCR reads with MiXCR. The repertoire holds 500,000 to 600,000 distinct CDR3 sequences, 46% seen once, with roughly 19% in the top ten. Sequencing was done on a sample of peripheral blood or thyroid tissue (not recorded which). All receptors come from an adult woman with Graves' disease, either hyperthyroidism or ophthalmopathy (not recorded which).

The chain uses TRBV7-3 and TRBJ2-7; TRBD1 matches 12 bases. Germline-derived CDR1 and CDR2 are SGHTA and FQGTGA. Trimming at V came to 8 bases and at J to 5 bases, leaving 10 bases not matched to a gene. This CDR3 has 15 residues. DNA of the CDR3: TGTGCCAGCCCACTTAGGGGACAGGGGGCCGACGAGCAGTACTTC. Translation: CASPLRGQGADEQYF.

V and J are TRBV7-9 and TRBJ2-5, with 9 bases fitting TRBD2. CDR3 size: 18 residues. Germline-derived CDR1 and CDR2 are SEHNR and FQNEAQ (reference sequence). V lost 5 bases and J lost 2; bases outside the gene matches: 15. CDR3 in DNA: TGTGCCAGCAGCCAAGATTTACTAGCGGGCGCCCGACAAGAGACCCAGTACTTC. Its translation is CASSQDLLAGARQETQYF.

This clonotype was seen repeatedly, ten times or more. J is TRBJ1-5 and V is TRBV5-5, with unresolved D. Germline lookup yields CDR1 SGHKS and CDR2 YYEKEE (reference sequence). CDR3 length: 13 amino acids. Trimming took 2 bases from V and 8 from J, leaving 11 bases between them. The DNA for the CDR3 is TGTGCCAGCAGCTTTGTCATATTGGAGCCCCAGCATTTT. It specifies CASSFVILEPQHF.

DNA for the CDR3: TGCGCCAGCACGACTGATCTAGACTACACCTTC. Its protein product is CASTTDLDYTF. The J gene is TRBJ1-2, the V gene TRBV5-1, with no clear D. The CDR3 covers 11 residues. The germline V and J ends were trimmed by 6 bases and 10 bases, with 13 bases remaining between them. Germline loops: CDR1 SGHRS, CDR2 YFSETQ. Full variable domain (outside the CDR3, taken from reference TRBV5-1 and TRBJ1-2): KAGVTQTPRYLIKTRGQQVTLSCSPISGHRSVSWYQQTPGQGLQFLFEYFSETQRNKGNFPGRFSGRQFSNSRSEMNVSTLELGDSALYLCASTTDLDYTFGSGTRLTVV.

The gene calls are TRBV18 and TRBJ1-1; D is undetermined. The CDR3 extends over 13 amino acids. Germline V gene lookup returns CDR1 KGHSH and CDR2 LQKENI. V was trimmed by 3 bases and J by 5 bases, leaving 10 bases between them. CDR3: CASSPIEGTEAFF. The CDR3 bases are TGTGCCAGCTCACCTATCGAAGGGACTGAAGCTTTCTTT.

In this sample, this clonotype turned up many times. This rearrangement joins TRBV20-1 to TRBJ1-2; TRBD1 matches 7 bases. In germline, CDR1 is DFQATT, CDR2 SNEGSKA (reference sequence). The ends lost 5 bases at V and 6 bases at J; junction bases unmatched: 9. CDR3 length equals 13 residues. The CDR3 nucleotides read TGCAGTGCTCCTGGGACAGCAACCGATGGCTACACCTTC. Protein sequence: CSAPGTATDGYTF.

On this clonotype: This is likely a read error, given that the CDR3 carries no conserved phenylalanine or tryptophan at its end. This chain connects TRBV20-1 to TRBJ1-2, with no clear D. V was cut by 0 bases and J by 8 bases, with 13 bases left in between. Looked up from germline, CDR1 is DFQATT and CDR2 is SNEGSKA (reference sequence). This CDR3 comprises 13 residues. DNA of the CDR3: TGCAGTGCTAGAGACTATGGGAGCTACGGCTACACCCTC. Translated, it gives CSARDYGSYGYTL.

Regarding this clonotype: This may be a read error: a much more frequent sequence differs by one nucleotide. The chain combines TRBV12-3 or TRBV12-4 with TRBJ1-5, with D maybe TRBD1 (6 bases). This CDR3 contains 16 residues. V dropped 2 bases and J dropped 6 bases, with 17 bases sitting between them. CDR3 sequence reads: CASSLSGTWGGQPQHF. CDR3 DNA: TGTGCCAGCAGTTTATCCGGGACATGGGGGGGTCAGCCCCAGCATTTT.

The chain is built from TRBV5-4 and TRBJ2-2; 14 positions match TRBD2. With V trimmed by 1 base and J by 7 bases, 6 bases remained unmatched. This CDR3 contains 17 residues. Germline assignment: CDR1 SGHNT and CDR2 YYREEE (reference sequence). This chain's CDR3 is CASSLPSGTSGSGELFF. The CDR3 bases are TGTGCCAGCAGCTTGCCGTCCGGGACTAGCGGGAGCGGGGAGCTGTTTTTT.

This clonotype was picked up many times. The chain carries TRBV10-3 and TRBJ1-1; 10 bases are shared with TRBD1. The CDR3 has 14 amino acids. Per germline, CDR1 ENHRY and CDR2 SYGVKD. The J segment lost 2 bases and the V segment lost 8 bases, leaving 5 bases of the junction unmatched. The CDR3 nucleotides read TGTGCCATCCGGGACAGGGGCCCAAACACTGAAGCTTTCTTT. Protein: CAIRDRGPNTEAFF.

The V call is TRBV10-3, the J call TRBJ1-4; D gene unclear. The CDR3 is made up of 15 amino acids. V was pared by 10 bases and J by 0 bases, with 15 bases between. Germline V gives CDR1 ENHRY, CDR2 SYGVKD. CDR3: CATRRGSATNEKLFF. The CDR3, as DNA: TGTGCCACCAGACGCGGGTCAGCAACTAATGAAAAACTGTTTTTT.

The chain employs TRBV19 and TRBJ1-1; TRBD1 matches 7 bases. Germline V gives CDR1 LNHDA, CDR2 SQIVND (reference sequence). V trimming: 3 bases; J trimming: 1 base; junction bases outside the gene matches: 5. The CDR3 covers 15 residues. For the CDR3, the DNA is TGTGCCAGTAGTATGTCCGACAGGGAGAACACTGAAGCTTTCTTT. This gives the protein CASSMSDRENTEAFF.

There are a few counts of this clonotype. This chain joins TRBV2 and TRBJ1-6; no reliable D call. This CDR3 has 15 residues. CDR1 SNHLY and CDR2 FYNNEI come from the germline V gene. Trimming shortened V by 3 bases and J by 7 bases, and 13 bases separated the two germline ends. CDR3 nucleotide sequence: TGTGCCAGCAGTGAGGATGGACTAGGGAATTCACCCCTCCACTTT. This encodes CASSEDGLGNSPLHF. Using reference TRBV2 and TRBJ1-6 for the parts outside the CDR3, the full variable domain is EPEVTQTPSHQVTQMGQEVILRCVPISNHLYFYWYRQILGQKVEFLVSFYNNEISEKSEIFDDQFSVERPDGSNFTLKIRSTKLEDSAMYFCASSEDGLGNSPLHFGNGTRLTVT.

This chain uses TRBV20-1 with TRBJ1-1; possible D gene TRBD1, 6 bases. The germline V gene has CDR1 DFQATT and CDR2 SNEGSKA (reference sequence). Trimming took off 2 bases at V and 3 bases at J, with 7 bases between the two ends. This CDR3 is 12 amino acids long. The CDR3 here is CSARNRDTEAFF. The CDR3 DNA reads as TGCAGTGCTAGAAACAGGGACACTGAAGCTTTCTTT.

This clonotype was seen just once. V usage is TRBV12-3 or TRBV12-4 and J usage is TRBJ1-1; D remains ambiguous. This CDR3 has 12 amino acids. V dropped 7 bases and J dropped 3 bases, with 9 bases sitting between them. The CDR3 spells CASIRDHTEAFF. The DNA of the CDR3 is TGTGCCAGCATCCGGGATCACACTGAAGCTTTCTTT.